This is a list of T cell receptor beta chains from one sample in a study of shared clonotypes between healthy human individuals. The method was immunoSEQ multiplex PCR; TCRdb's version includes in-frame clones alone and lacks a portion of them. The table has around 2,000,000 clones, about 95% seen once. Specimen: naive CD8+ T cells sorted from blood. The receptors stem from a man younger than 35 in good health. CDR3s include the opening cysteine and the closing phenylalanine or tryptophan. A D gene is named only where the DNA matches it firmly. Some rows have no size entry. The others give once, few or many, or a class for an expanded clone.

j_call v_call clone_size d_call cdr3_aa cdr3_nt
TRBJ2-5 TRBV5-1 NA TRBD1 CASSWGTGDGETQYF TGCGCCAGCAGCTGGGGGACAGGGGATGGGGAGACCCAGTACTTC
TRBJ2-3 TRBV2 NA TRBD2 CASRELAGGADTQYF TGTGCCAGCAGGGAGCTAGCGGGAGGGGCAGATACGCAGTATTTT
TRBJ1-1 TRBV10-3 NA NA CAISESTPVGNTEAFF TGTGCCATCAGTGAGTCGACTCCGGTCGGAAACACTGAAGCTTTCTTT
TRBJ2-1 TRBV27 NA NA CASSTIDKHNEQFF TGTGCCAGCAGTACAATCGACAAGCACAATGAGCAGTTCTTC
TRBJ1-2 TRBV25-1 NA NA CASSEWRSGVGYTF TGTGCCAGCAGTGAATGGAGGTCGGGGGTTGGCTACACCTTC
TRBJ2-1 TRBV13 NA NA CASSLGIKRVSPYNEQFF TGTGCCAGCAGCTTAGGGATTAAGCGGGTGTCACCCTACAATGAGCAGTTCTTC
TRBJ2-2 TRBV27 NA NA CASSSGMEANMDNTGELFF TGTGCCAGCAGTTCAGGGATGGAGGCTAATATGGACAACACCGGGGAGCTGTTTTTT
TRBJ2-1 TRBV19 NA TRBD2 CASRLTSGSYNEQFF TGTGCCAGTAGATTAACTAGCGGGAGTTACAATGAGCAGTTCTTC
TRBJ2-7 TRBV6-5 NA NA CASSPHGVSYEQYF TGTGCCAGCAGCCCTCACGGAGTCTCCTACGAGCAGTACTTC
TRBJ2-7 TRBV11-3 NA NA CASSFGGSYEQYF TGTGCCAGCAGCTTCGGCGGCTCCTACGAGCAGTACTTC
TRBJ2-7 TRBV28 NA TRBD1 CASDDIQGAGEQYF TGTGCCAGCGACGACATACAGGGGGCAGGCGAGCAGTACTTC
TRBJ2-3 TRBV11-3 NA NA CASSLARGHSTDTQYF TGTGCCAGCAGCTTAGCCCGGGGACACAGCACAGATACGCAGTATTTT
TRBJ2-7 TRBV7-9 NA NA CASSLEQGSEWLGQYF TGTGCCAGCAGCTTAGAGCAGGGGTCGGAGTGGCTGGGGCAGTACTTC
TRBJ1-2 TRBV6-5 NA NA CASSYLAGDSNYGYTF TGTGCCAGCAGTTACCTGGCGGGGGACTCTAACTATGGCTACACCTTC
TRBJ2-7 TRBV7-8 NA NA CASSLLAFGESSYEQYF TGTGCCAGCAGCTTACTGGCTTTTGGAGAGAGCTCCTACGAGCAGTACTTC
TRBJ2-7 TRBV27 NA TRBD1 CASSFGPGQGFYEQYF TGTGCCAGCAGTTTTGGACCGGGACAGGGATTCTACGAGCAGTACTTC
TRBJ1-3 TRBV2 NA TRBD1 CASSDLSQGGGNTIYF TGTGCCAGCAGTGACCTTTCACAGGGGGGCGGAAACACCATATATTTT
TRBJ2-7 TRBV6-1 NA TRBD1 CASSEAGIEQGAYEQYF TGTGCCAGCAGTGAAGCAGGAATAGAGCAGGGGGCTTACGAGCAGTACTTC
TRBJ2-7 TRBV4-3 NA TRBD2 CASSQGTSGSSYEQYF TGCGCCAGCAGCCAAGGAACCAGCGGGAGCTCCTACGAGCAGTACTTC
TRBJ1-1 TRBV4-3 few NA CASSQILETEAFF TGCGCCAGCAGCCAGATTCTCGAAACTGAAGCTTTCTTT
TRBJ2-7 TRBV7-8 NA NA CASSLPGGGYEQYF TGTGCCAGCAGCTTACCAGGGGGAGGATACGAGCAGTACTTC
TRBJ2-4 TRBV28 NA NA CASSFRGEAKNIQYF TGTGCCAGCAGTTTTCGTGGAGAAGCCAAAAACATTCAGTACTTC
TRBJ1-1 TRBV5-8 once TRBD1 CASSRTGGTEAFF TGTGCCAGCAGTCGGACAGGGGGCACTGAAGCTTTCTTT
TRBJ2-1 TRBV6-1 NA TRBD1 CASSALRGQGSYNEQFF TGTGCCAGCAGTGCCCTGAGGGGGCAAGGGTCATACAATGAGCAGTTCTTC
TRBJ2-2 TRBV27 NA NA CASSPRSTGELFF TGTGCCAGCAGCCCTAGGTCCACCGGGGAGCTGTTTTTT
TRBJ1-2 TRBV5-1 NA NA CASPWAGSVYGYTF TGCGCCAGCCCTTGGGCAGGATCTGTCTATGGCTACACCTTC
TRBJ2-7 TRBV27 NA NA CASGGTATYEQYF TGTGCCAGCGGTGGGACGGCTACCTACGAGCAGTACTTC
TRBJ2-3 TRBV11-2 NA TRBD2 CASSFLPGLAADTQYF TGTGCCAGCAGCTTTTTACCGGGACTAGCGGCAGATACGCAGTATTTT
TRBJ1-5 TRBV2 NA NA CASRGHPNSNQPQHF TGTGCCAGCAGGGGACACCCCAATAGCAATCAGCCCCAGCATTTT
TRBJ1-4 TRBV6-5 NA TRBD1 CASSYSGTDPNEKLFF TGTGCCAGCAGTTACTCGGGGACAGATCCCAATGAAAAACTGTTTTTT
TRBJ2-3 TRBV6-4 once NA CASSGIPQSATDTQYF TGTGCCAGCAGTGGTATTCCCCAGTCCGCGACAGATACGCAGTATTTT
TRBJ1-2 TRBV28 NA TRBD1 CASGQGDVGWYGYTF TGTGCCAGTGGACAGGGTGATGTAGGCTGGTATGGCTACACCTTC
TRBJ2-1 TRBV21-1 NA NA CASSTDRTVPHNGEQFF TGTGCCAGCAGCACGGATCGGACAGTCCCCCACAACGGTGAGCAGTTCTTC
TRBJ2-3 TRBV4-1 NA NA CASSPDSVDTQYF TGCGCCAGCAGCCCAGACTCGGTGGATACGCAGTATTTT
TRBJ1-5 TRBV28 NA NA CASSTAAPYSNQPQHF TGTGCCAGCAGTACTGCGGCGCCATATAGCAATCAGCCCCAGCATTTT
TRBJ2-5 TRBV4-2 NA TRBD2 CASSQLGSGAQETQYF TGTGCCAGCAGCCAATTAGGTAGCGGGGCCCAAGAGACCCAGTACTTC
TRBJ1-4 TRBV13 NA NA CASSLGVGPSNEKLFF TGTGCCAGCAGCTTAGGTGTGGGCCCGTCTAATGAAAAACTGTTTTTT
TRBJ1-4 TRBV27 NA TRBD1 CASKGQGLNEKLFF TGTGCCAGCAAGGGACAGGGCCTCAATGAAAAACTGTTTTTT
TRBJ1-1 TRBV13 NA NA CASSSRNTEAFF TGTGCCAGCAGCTCCAGGAACACTGAAGCTTTCTTT
TRBJ2-5 TRBV7-9 NA TRBD1 CASSLEQGETQYF TGTGCCAGCAGCTTGGAACAGGGGGAGACCCAGTACTTC
TRBJ2-2 TRBV19 NA NA CASSIKSGSTGELFF TGTGCCAGTAGTATTAAGAGCGGCAGTACCGGGGAGCTGTTTTTT
TRBJ2-7 TRBV7-2 NA NA CASSLMYEQYF TGTGCCAGCAGCTTAATGTACGAGCAGTACTTC
TRBJ2-7 TRBV4-1 NA NA CASSLTSSYEQYF TGCGCCAGCAGCCTAACTAGCTCCTACGAGCAGTACTTC
TRBJ2-1 TRBV4-3 NA TRBD2 CASSQDPIREGGNEQFF TGCGCCAGCAGCCAAGATCCGATTCGGGAGGGGGGCAATGAGCAGTTCTTC
TRBJ1-2 TRBV27 few TRBD1 CASSLSPGTGKFGYTF TGTGCCAGCAGTTTATCCCCCGGGACAGGGAAATTTGGCTACACCTTC
TRBJ2-5 TRBV10-1 NA TRBD2 CASSESLAGAEETQYF TGCGCCAGCAGTGAGTCCCTAGCGGGGGCGGAGGAGACCCAGTACTTC
TRBJ2-7 TRBV10-2 NA TRBD2 CASRLPAGDEQYF TGCGCCAGCCGACTCCCAGCGGGAGACGAGCAGTACTTC
TRBJ2-5 TRBV15 NA TRBD2 CATSSGLAVQETQYF TGTGCCACCAGTTCGGGCCTAGCGGTGCAAGAGACCCAGTACTTC
TRBJ1-4 TRBV9 NA NA CASSPGGANEKLFF TGTGCCAGCAGCCCGGGGGGAGCTAATGAAAAACTGTTTTTT
TRBJ2-1 TRBV7-9 NA NA CASSLPGANEQFF TGTGCCAGCAGCTTACCGGGTGCGAATGAGCAGTTCTTC
TRBJ2-3 TRBV10-1 NA NA CASSEPENTDTQYF TGCGCCAGCAGTGAGCCTGAGAACACAGATACGCAGTATTTT
TRBJ2-2 TRBV30 NA TRBD1 CAWSGLQGQGTGELFF TGTGCCTGGAGTGGACTACAGGGGCAGGGGACCGGGGAGCTGTTTTTT
TRBJ2-1 TRBV4-2 NA TRBD2 CASSQERGLADEQFF TGTGCCAGCAGCCAAGAAAGGGGACTAGCGGATGAGCAGTTCTTC
TRBJ1-1 TRBV15 once NA CATSSWENSDTEAFF TGTGCCACCAGCAGTTGGGAGAATTCGGACACTGAAGCTTTCTTT